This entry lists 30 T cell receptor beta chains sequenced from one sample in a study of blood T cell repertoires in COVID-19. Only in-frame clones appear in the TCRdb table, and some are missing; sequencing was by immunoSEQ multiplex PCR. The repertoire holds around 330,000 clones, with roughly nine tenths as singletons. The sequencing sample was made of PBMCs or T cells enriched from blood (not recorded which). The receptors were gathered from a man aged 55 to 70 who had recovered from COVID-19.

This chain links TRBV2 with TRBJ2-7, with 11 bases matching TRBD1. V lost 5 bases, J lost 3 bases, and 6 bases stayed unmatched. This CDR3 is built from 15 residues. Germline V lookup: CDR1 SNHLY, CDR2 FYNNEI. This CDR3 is CASSLRTGGDYEQYF. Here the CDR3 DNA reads TGTGCCAGCAGTCTCAGGACAGGGGGCGACTACGAGCAGTACTTC.

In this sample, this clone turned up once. In nucleotides, the CDR3 is TGTGCCAGCAGCTTGCAGGGCAGGACCTACGAGCAGTACTTC. It encodes CASSLQGRTYEQYF. This chain joins TRBV5-6 and TRBJ2-7, with D maybe TRBD1 (5 bases). V was trimmed by 1 base and J by 2 bases, leaving 10 bases between them. Germline lookup yields CDR1 SGHDT and CDR2 YYEEEE. The CDR3 runs 14 residues.

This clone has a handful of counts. The CDR3 DNA reads TGTGCCAGCAGCCACCGGGACAGGGCAGAGAATGAGCAGTTCTTC. Encoded protein: CASSHRDRAENEQFF. The chain is built from TRBV7-9 and TRBJ2-1, with 9 bases aligning to TRBD1. Trimming at V came to 5 bases and at J to 7 bases, leaving 9 bases not matched to a gene. The CDR3 is 15 amino acids. Per germline, CDR1 SEHNR and CDR2 FQNEAQ (reference sequence).

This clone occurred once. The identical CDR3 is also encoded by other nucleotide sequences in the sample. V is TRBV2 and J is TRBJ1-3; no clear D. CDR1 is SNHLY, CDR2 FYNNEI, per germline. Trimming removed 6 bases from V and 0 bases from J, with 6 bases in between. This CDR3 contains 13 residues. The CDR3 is CASRQSSGNTIYF. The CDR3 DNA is TGTGCCAGCAGACAGTCCTCTGGAAACACCATATATTTT.

CDR3 nucleotides: TGTGCCAGCAGGCGGGACAGGGGATACGAGCAGTACTTC. Translating gives CASRRDRGYEQYF. The genes are TRBV28 and TRBJ2-7; 10 nucleotides line up with TRBD1. The CDR3 is made up of 13 amino acids. The germline gives CDR1 MDHEN, CDR2 SYDVKM. J lost 4 bases, V lost 6 bases, and 3 bases had no gene match.

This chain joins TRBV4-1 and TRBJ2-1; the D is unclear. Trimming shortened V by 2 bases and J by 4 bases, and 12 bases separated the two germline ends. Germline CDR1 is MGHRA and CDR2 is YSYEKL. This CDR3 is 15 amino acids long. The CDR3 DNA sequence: TGCGCCAGCAGCCAATCTCAAATTCTATACAATGAGCAGTTCTTC. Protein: CASSQSQILYNEQFF.

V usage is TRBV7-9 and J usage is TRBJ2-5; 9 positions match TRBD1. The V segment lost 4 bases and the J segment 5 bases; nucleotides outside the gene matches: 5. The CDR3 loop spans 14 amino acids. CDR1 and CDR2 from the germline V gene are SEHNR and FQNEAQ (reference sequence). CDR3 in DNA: TGTGCCAGCAGCTACTACAGGGGGCGGGAGACCCAGTACTTC. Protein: CASSYYRGRETQYF.

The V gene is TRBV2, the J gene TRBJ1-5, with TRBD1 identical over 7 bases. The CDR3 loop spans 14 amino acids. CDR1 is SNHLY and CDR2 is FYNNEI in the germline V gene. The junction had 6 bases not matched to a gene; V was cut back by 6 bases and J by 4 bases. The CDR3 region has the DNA TGTGCCAGCAGACAGGGGCCGATGAATCAGCCCCAGCATTTT. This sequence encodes CASRQGPMNQPQHF. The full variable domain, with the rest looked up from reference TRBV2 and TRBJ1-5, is EPEVTQTPSHQVTQMGQEVILRCVPISNHLYFYWYRQILGQKVEFLVSFYNNEISEKSEIFDDQFSVERPDGSNFTLKIRSTKLEDSAMYFCASRQGPMNQPQHFGDGTRLSIL.

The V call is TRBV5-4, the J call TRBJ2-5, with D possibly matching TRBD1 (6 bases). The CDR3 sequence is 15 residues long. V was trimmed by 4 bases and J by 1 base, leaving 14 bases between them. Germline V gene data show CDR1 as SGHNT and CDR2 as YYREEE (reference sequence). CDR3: CASSTPTGFQETQYF. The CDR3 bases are TGTGCCAGCAGCACGCCTACAGGGTTCCAAGAGACCCAGTACTTC. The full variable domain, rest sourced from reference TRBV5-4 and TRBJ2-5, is ETGVTQSPTHLIKTRGQQVTLRCSSQSGHNTVSWYQQALGQGPQFIFQYYREEENGRGNFPPRFSGLQFPNYSSELNVNALELDDSALYLCASSTPTGFQETQYFGPGTRLLVL.

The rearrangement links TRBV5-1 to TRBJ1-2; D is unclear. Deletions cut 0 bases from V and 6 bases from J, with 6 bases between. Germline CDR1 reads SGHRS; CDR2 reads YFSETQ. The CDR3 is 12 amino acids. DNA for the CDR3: TGCGCCAGCAGCTTGGACCAGAATGGCTACACCTTC. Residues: CASSLDQNGYTF.

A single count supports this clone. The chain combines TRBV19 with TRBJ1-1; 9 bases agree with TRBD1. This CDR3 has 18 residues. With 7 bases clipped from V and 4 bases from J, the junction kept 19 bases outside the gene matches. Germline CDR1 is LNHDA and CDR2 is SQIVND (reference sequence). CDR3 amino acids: CASNAIRRQDRGGTEAFF. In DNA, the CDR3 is TGTGCCAGTAATGCTATACGTAGGCAGGACAGGGGTGGCACTGAAGCTTTCTTT.

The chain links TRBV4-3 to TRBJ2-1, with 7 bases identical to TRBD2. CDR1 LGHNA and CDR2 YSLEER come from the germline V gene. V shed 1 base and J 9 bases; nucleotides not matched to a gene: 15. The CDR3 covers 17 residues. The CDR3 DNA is TGCGCCAGCAGCCAAGGGCTCGGGGTGGTCGGCGGGGGTGAGCAGTTCTTC. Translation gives CASSQGLGVVGGGEQFF.

In DNA form, the CDR3 reads TGTGCCAGCAGATCGACAGGGAGAGTCGATGGCTACACCTTC. Translated: CASRSTGRVDGYTF. V gene TRBV6-5 combines with J gene TRBJ1-2; 7 nucleotides align to TRBD1. The length of the CDR3 is 14 residues. Germline lookup yields CDR1 MNHEY and CDR2 SVGAGI. V lost 6 bases and J lost 6; bases outside the gene matches: 10.

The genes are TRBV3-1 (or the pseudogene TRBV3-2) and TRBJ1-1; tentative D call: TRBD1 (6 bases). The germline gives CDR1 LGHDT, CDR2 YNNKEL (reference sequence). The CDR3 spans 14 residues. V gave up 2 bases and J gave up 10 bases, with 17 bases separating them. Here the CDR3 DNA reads TGTGCCAGCAGCCAACGGCAGGGGTCGGAAAGAGCTTTCTTT. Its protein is CASSQRQGSERAFF.

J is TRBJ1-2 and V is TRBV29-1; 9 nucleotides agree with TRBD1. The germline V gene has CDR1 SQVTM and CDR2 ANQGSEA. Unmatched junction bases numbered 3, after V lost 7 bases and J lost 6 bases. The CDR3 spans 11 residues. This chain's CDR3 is CSERTGDGYTF. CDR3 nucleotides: TGCAGCGAGCGGACAGGGGATGGCTACACCTTC. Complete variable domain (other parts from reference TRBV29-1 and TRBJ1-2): SAVISQKPSRDICQRGTSLTIQCQVDSQVTMMFWYRQQPGQSLTLIATANQGSEATYESGFVIDKFPISRPNLTFSTLTVSNMSPEDSSIYLCSERTGDGYTFGSGTRLTVV.

Written as DNA, the CDR3 is TGTGCACCCGGACAGAGAGTCTACTATGGCTACACCTTC. It is translated as CAPGQRVYYGYTF. V and J are TRBV25-1 and TRBJ1-2, with D possibly TRBD1 on 6 matching bases. This CDR3 has 13 residues. Germline V gene sequence: CDR1 MGHDK, CDR2 SYGVNS.

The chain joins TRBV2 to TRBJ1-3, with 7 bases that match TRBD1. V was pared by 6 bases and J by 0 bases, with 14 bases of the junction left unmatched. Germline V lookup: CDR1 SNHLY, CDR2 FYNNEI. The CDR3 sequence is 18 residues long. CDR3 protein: CASRGTGQARLSGNTIYF. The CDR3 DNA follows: TGTGCCAGCAGGGGGACCGGACAGGCCCGTCTCTCTGGAAACACCATATATTTT.

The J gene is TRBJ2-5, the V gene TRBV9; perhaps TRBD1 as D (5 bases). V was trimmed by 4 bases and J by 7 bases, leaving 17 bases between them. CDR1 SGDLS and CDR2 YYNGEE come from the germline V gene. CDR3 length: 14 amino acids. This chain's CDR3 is CASSPGLSGVTQYF. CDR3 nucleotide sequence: TGTGCCAGCAGCCCAGGGTTAAGTGGGGTGACCCAGTACTTC. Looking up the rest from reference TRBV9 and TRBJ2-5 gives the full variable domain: DSGVTQTPKHLITATGQRVTLRCSPRSGDLSVYWYQQSLDQGLQFLIQYYNGEERAKGNILERFSAQQFPDLHSELNLSSLELGDSALYFCASSPGLSGVTQYFGPGTRLLVL.

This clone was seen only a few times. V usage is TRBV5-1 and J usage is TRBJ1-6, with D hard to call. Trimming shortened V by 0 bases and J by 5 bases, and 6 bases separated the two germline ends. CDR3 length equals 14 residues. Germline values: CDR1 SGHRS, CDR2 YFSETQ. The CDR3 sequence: CASSLGTNNSPLHF. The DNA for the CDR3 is TGCGCCAGCAGCTTGGGTACTAATAATTCACCCCTCCACTTT.

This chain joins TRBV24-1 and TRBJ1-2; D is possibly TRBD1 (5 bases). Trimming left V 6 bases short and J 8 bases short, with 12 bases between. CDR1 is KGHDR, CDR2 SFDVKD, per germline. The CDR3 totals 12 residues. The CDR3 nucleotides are TGTGCCACCAGTCAGGGTTCCGGCGGCTACACCTTC. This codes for CATSQGSGGYTF.

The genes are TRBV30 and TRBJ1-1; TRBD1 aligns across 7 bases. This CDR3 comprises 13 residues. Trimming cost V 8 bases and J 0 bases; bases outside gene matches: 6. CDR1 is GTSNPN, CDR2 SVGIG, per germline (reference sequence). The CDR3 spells CAQMTGMNTEAFF. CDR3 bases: TGTGCCCAAATGACAGGGATGAACACTGAAGCTTTCTTT.

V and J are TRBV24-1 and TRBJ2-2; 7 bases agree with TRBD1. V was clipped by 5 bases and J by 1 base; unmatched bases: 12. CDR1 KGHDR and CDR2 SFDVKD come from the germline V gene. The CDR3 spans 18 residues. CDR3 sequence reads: CATSVGRATGKNTGELFF. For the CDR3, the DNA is TGTGCCACCAGTGTGGGAAGGGCGACAGGGAAGAACACCGGGGAGCTGTTTTTT.

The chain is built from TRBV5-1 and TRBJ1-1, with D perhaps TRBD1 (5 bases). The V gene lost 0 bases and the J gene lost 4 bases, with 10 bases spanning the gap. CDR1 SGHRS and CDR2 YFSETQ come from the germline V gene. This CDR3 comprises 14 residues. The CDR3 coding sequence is TGCGCCAGCAGCTTGGAAGTGGGGCGCACTGAAGCTTTCTTT. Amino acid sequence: CASSLEVGRTEAFF.

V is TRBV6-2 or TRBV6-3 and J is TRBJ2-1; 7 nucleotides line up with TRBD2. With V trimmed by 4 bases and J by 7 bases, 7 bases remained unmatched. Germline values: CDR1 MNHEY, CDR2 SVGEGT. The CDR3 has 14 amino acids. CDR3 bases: TGTGCCAGCAGTTTATACTGGGGGGGGAATGAGCAGTTCTTC. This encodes CASSLYWGGNEQFF.

CDR3 residues: CASSSDYRASYNSPLHF. DNA of the CDR3: TGTGCCAGCAGTTCCGACTACAGGGCTTCCTATAATTCACCCCTCCACTTT. The chain recombines TRBV5-4 with TRBJ1-6, with D tentatively TRBD1 (6 bases). The CDR3 is made up of 17 amino acids. The germline CDR1 and CDR2 sequences are SGHNT and YYREEE (reference sequence). Between the trimmed V and J ends, which lost 5 bases and 1 base, there was a span of 16 bases. Supplemented by reference TRBV5-4 and TRBJ1-6, the full variable domain reads ETGVTQSPTHLIKTRGQQVTLRCSSQSGHNTVSWYQQALGQGPQFIFQYYREEENGRGNFPPRFSGLQFPNYSSELNVNALELDDSALYLCASSSDYRASYNSPLHFGNGTRLTVT.

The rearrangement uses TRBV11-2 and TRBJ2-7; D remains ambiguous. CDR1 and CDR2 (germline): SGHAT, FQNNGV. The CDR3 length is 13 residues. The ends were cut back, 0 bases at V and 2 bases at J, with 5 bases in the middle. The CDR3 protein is CASSLDSPYEQYF. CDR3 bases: TGTGCCAGCAGCTTAGACAGTCCCTACGAGCAGTACTTC.

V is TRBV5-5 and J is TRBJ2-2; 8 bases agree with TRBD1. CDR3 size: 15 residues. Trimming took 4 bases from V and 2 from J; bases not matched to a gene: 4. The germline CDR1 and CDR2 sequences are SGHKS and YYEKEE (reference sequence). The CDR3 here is CASSAGQANTGELFF. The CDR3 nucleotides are TGTGCCAGCAGCGCGGGACAGGCTAACACCGGGGAGCTGTTTTTT.

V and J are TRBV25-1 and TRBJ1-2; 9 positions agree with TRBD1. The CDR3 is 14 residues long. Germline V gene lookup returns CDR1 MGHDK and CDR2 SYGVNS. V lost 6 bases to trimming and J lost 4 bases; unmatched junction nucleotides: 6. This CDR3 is CASRGQGRLYGYTF. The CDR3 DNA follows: TGTGCCAGCAGAGGACAGGGGAGGCTCTATGGCTACACCTTC.

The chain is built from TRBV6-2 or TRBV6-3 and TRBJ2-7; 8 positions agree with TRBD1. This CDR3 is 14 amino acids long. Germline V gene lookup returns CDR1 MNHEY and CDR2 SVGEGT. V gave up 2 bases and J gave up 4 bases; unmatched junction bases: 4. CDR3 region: CASSYGDRGYEQYF. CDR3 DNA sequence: TGTGCCAGCAGTTACGGCGACAGGGGTTACGAGCAGTACTTC.

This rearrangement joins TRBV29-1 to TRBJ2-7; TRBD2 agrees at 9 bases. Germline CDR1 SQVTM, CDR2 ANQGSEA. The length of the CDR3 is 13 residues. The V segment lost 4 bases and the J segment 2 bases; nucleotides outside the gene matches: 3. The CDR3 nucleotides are TGCAGCGTTGTAGGCGGGAGGGCCTACGAGCAGTACTTC. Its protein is CSVVGGRAYEQYF.